The 13 T cell receptor beta chains below all came from one sample that was sequenced in a study of blood T cell repertoires in COVID-19. The method was immunoSEQ multiplex PCR; TCRdb's version includes in-frame clones alone and lacks a portion of them. Of 250,000 to 350,000 clones in the sample, approximately 86% were seen once. What was sequenced was PBMCs or T cells enriched from blood (not recorded which). The receptor source for this set is a woman between 18 and 30 years old who had recovered from COVID-19.

The genes are TRBV12-3 or TRBV12-4 and TRBJ1-1; TRBD1 matches 9 bases. This CDR3 spans 13 amino acids. The trim removed 7 bases at V and 5 bases at J, leaving 5 bases unmatched. CDR3 region: CASTNGQGTEAFF. CDR3 nucleotides: TGTGCCAGCACGAATGGACAGGGGACTGAAGCTTTCTTT.

The chain joins TRBV19 to TRBJ1-1; tentatively, D is TRBD1 (5 bases). The germline V gene has CDR1 LNHDA and CDR2 SQIVND (reference sequence). The CDR3 has 14 amino acids. Trimming left V 3 bases short and J 5 bases short, with 13 bases between. CDR3 coding DNA: TGTGCCAGTAGTATCTTTGACAGTTGGACTGAAGCTTTCTTT. As protein: CASSIFDSWTEAFF.

The rearrangement uses TRBV7-2 and TRBJ2-7, with D perhaps TRBD2 (7 bases). Trimming took 0 bases from V and 1 from J, leaving 10 bases between them. Germline values: CDR1 SGHTA, CDR2 FQGNSA. This CDR3 spans 15 amino acids. CDR3 amino acids: CASSLAGGLSYEQYF. The CDR3 coding sequence is TGTGCCAGCAGCTTAGCGGGGGGGCTATCCTACGAGCAGTACTTC.

The chain uses TRBV7-9 and TRBJ1-2, with no clear D. The V end was cut by 5 bases, the J end by 5 bases, with 21 bases between. CDR1 and CDR2 (germline): SEHNR, FQNEAQ (reference sequence). The CDR3 covers 16 residues. CDR3 sequence: CASSPRMVAATYGYTF. In DNA form, the CDR3 reads TGTGCCAGCAGCCCCCGGATGGTGGCGGCCACATATGGCTACACCTTC.

This clone was detected once. The V gene is TRBV7-3, the J gene TRBJ1-2; 7 bases align to TRBD1. CDR3 size: 15 residues. V lost 0 bases, J lost 2 bases, and 3 bases stayed unmatched. Germline V CDR1 and CDR2: SGHTA, FQGTGA. CDR3 amino acids: CASSLTQGGNYGYTF. In DNA form, the CDR3 reads TGTGCCAGCAGCTTAACCCAGGGGGGAAACTATGGCTACACCTTC.

The V and J genes are TRBV7-2 and TRBJ2-3; weak D call: TRBD2 (7 bases). The CDR3 contains 12 residues. Germline assignment: CDR1 SGHTA and CDR2 FQGNSA. With 9 bases removed from V and 6 bases from J, the gap between germline ends came to 13 bases. CDR3 sequence: CARGGAGDTQYF. Written as DNA, the CDR3 is TGTGCCAGGGGGGGGGCAGGCGATACGCAGTATTTT.

The rearrangement uses TRBV3-1 (or the pseudogene TRBV3-2) and TRBJ1-2, with unresolved D. Germline CDR1 reads LGHDT; CDR2 reads YNNKEL (reference sequence). V was shortened by 1 base and J by 4 bases, with 10 bases between the two germline ends. The CDR3 loop spans 14 amino acids. The CDR3 region is CASSQGSKSYGYTF. The CDR3 region has the DNA TGTGCCAGCAGCCAAGGTAGTAAAAGCTATGGCTACACCTTC.

The CDR3 DNA sequence: TGTGCCAGCAGTTTTGGAGGTTCTTCGGGTGGCTACACCTTC. This translates into CASSFGGSSGGYTF. V gene TRBV27 combines with J gene TRBJ1-2; the D is unclear. V was shortened by 3 bases and J by 7 bases, with 15 bases between the two germline ends. The CDR3 extends over 14 amino acids. The germline CDR1 and CDR2 sequences are MNHEY and SMNVEV (reference sequence).

V is TRBV3-1 (or the pseudogene TRBV3-2) and J is TRBJ1-2; D call uncertain. This CDR3 has 15 amino acids. The germline CDR1 and CDR2 sequences are LGHDT and YNNKEL (reference sequence). Trimming stripped 5 bases from V and 8 bases from J, with 21 bases between. CDR3 in amino acids: CASSIHSYGQQGYTF. CDR3 nucleotides: TGTGCCAGCAGCATTCACTCCTATGGGCAGCAGGGCTACACCTTC.

V and J are TRBV5-4 and TRBJ1-4, with no clear D. The CDR3 is 15 amino acids. Germline CDR1 and CDR2: SGHNT and YYREEE (reference sequence). Trimming stripped 4 bases from V and 4 bases from J, with 14 bases between. In DNA, the CDR3 is TGTGCCAGCAGCCCAGGCCAGGTCCTTAATGAAAAACTGTTTTTT. The encoded protein is CASSPGQVLNEKLFF.

The chain combines TRBV18 with TRBJ1-1; D gene uncertain. CDR1 is KGHSH and CDR2 is LQKENI in the germline V gene. V was shortened by 0 bases and J by 4 bases, with 6 bases between the two germline ends. This CDR3 has 13 amino acids. The CDR3 loop reads CASSPPPGTEAFF. The CDR3 region has the DNA TGTGCCAGCTCACCACCCCCGGGCACTGAAGCTTTCTTT.

This clone was detected once. The V call is TRBV15, the J call TRBJ1-4; the match to TRBD1 covers 8 bases. CDR3 size: 15 residues. Trimming cost V 1 base and J 7 bases; bases outside gene matches: 5. Germline CDR1 LNHNV, CDR2 YYDKDF (reference sequence). The CDR3 DNA sequence: TGTGCCACCAGCAGAGTTCGGACAGGGAGTGAAAAACTGTTTTTT. Translating it yields CATSRVRTGSEKLFF.

This clone was seen just once. V and J are TRBV13 and TRBJ2-2, with 9 nucleotides matching TRBD2. V shed 4 bases and J 2 bases; nucleotides not matched to a gene: 2. CDR1 is PRHDT, CDR2 FYEKMQ, per germline (reference sequence). The CDR3 covers 15 residues. CDR3 residues: CASSSGLANTGELFF. Here the CDR3 DNA reads TGTGCCAGCAGCTCGGGACTAGCCAACACCGGGGAGCTGTTTTTT.